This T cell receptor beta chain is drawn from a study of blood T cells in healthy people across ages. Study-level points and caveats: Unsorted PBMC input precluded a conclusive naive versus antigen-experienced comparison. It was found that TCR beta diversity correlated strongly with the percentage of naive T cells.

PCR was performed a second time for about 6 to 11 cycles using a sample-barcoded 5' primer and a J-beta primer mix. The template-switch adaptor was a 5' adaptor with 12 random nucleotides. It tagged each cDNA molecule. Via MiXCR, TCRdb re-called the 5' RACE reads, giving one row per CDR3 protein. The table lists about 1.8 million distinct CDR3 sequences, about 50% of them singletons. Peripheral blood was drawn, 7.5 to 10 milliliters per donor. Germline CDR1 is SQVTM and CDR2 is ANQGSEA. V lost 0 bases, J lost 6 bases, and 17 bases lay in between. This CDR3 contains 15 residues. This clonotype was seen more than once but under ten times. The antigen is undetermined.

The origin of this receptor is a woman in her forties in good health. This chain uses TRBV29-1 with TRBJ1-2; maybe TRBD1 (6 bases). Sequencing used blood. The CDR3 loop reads CSVEDGGRSRDGYTF. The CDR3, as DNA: TGCAGCGTTGAAGATGGGGGCAGGAGCCGAGATGGCTACACCTTC.